These 14 T cell receptor beta chains originate from one sample sequenced in a study of T cell responses to AZD1222 COVID-19 vaccine. Measured with immunoSEQ multiplex PCR; TCRdb has only the in-frame clones, and not every one. This table has approximately 120,000 clones, about nine tenths appearing once. The sequenced sample was peripheral blood, obtained on day 0 of AZD1222 vaccination. The receptor set was obtained from an adult in good health.

The genes are TRBV6-2 or TRBV6-3 and TRBJ1-6; D is unclear. CDR1 is MNHEY and CDR2 is SVGEGT in the germline V gene. The V end lost 4 bases, the J end lost 7 bases, and 8 bases lay between the germline ends. The CDR3 length is 13 residues. DNA of the CDR3: TGTGCCAGCAGTTCCGACAACAATTCACCCCTCCACTTT. Its translation: CASSSDNNSPLHF.

The chain uses TRBV28 and TRBJ2-2, with 10 positions matching TRBD1. The CDR3 spans 15 residues. The germline V gene has CDR1 MDHEN and CDR2 SYDVKM. Trimming took 2 bases from V and 6 from J; bases not matched to a gene: 3. CDR3 sequence reads: CASSLPGQGAGELFF. CDR3 in DNA: TGTGCCAGCAGTTTACCAGGACAGGGGGCCGGGGAGCTGTTTTTT.

CDR3 DNA: TGTGCCATTCTACAGGGCGCGAGCACAGATACGCAGTATTTT. Amino acid sequence: CAILQGASTDTQYF. The genes are TRBV27 and TRBJ2-3; D may be TRBD1 (6 bases). V was cut by 10 bases and J by 0 bases, with 14 bases left in between. This CDR3 contains 14 residues. Germline V lookup: CDR1 MNHEY, CDR2 SMNVEV (reference sequence).

This sequence joins TRBV4-2 and TRBJ1-2; TRBD1 might be the D (5 bases). This CDR3 comprises 15 residues. Germline values: CDR1 LGHNA, CDR2 YNFKEQ. V lost 0 bases and J 2 bases, leaving 10 bases between the germline ends. The CDR3 nucleotides are TGTGCCAGCAGCCAAGACGGGGGGAAAAACTATGGCTACACCTTC. Translation: CASSQDGGKNYGYTF.

The gene calls are TRBV20-1 and TRBJ1-5, with TRBD1 as a possible D gene (5 bases). Trimming cost V 3 bases and J 2 bases, with 8 bases left between them. This CDR3 comprises 13 residues. Germline CDR1 is DFQATT and CDR2 is SNEGSKA (reference sequence). The CDR3 bases are TGCAGTGCTAGTAGGGGCGGCAATCAGCCCCAGCATTTT. Translation gives CSASRGGNQPQHF.

This clone was seen only a few times. The chain links TRBV30 to TRBJ1-4; D is undetermined. This CDR3 has 14 residues. Germline V gene lookup returns CDR1 GTSNPN and CDR2 SVGIG (reference sequence). The germline V and J ends were trimmed by 1 base and 5 bases, with 11 bases remaining between them. The chain's CDR3 is CAWSDGRRNEKLFF. CDR3 sequence (DNA): TGTGCCTGGAGTGACGGACGGAGAAATGAAAAACTGTTTTTT.

The rearrangement links TRBV14 to TRBJ1-3; possible D gene TRBD1, 6 bases. CDR1 is SGHDN and CDR2 is FVKESK in the germline V gene. V lost 0 bases and J 1 base, leaving 25 bases between the germline ends. The CDR3 spans 21 residues. CDR3 nucleotide sequence: TGTGCCAGCAGCCAAGATCTGGTTGGCGGACAGCCTCAAACTTCTGGAAACACCATATATTTT. This codes for CASSQDLVGGQPQTSGNTIYF. Combining the CDR3 with reference TRBV14 and TRBJ1-3 gives the whole variable domain EAGVTQFPSHSVIEKGQTVTLRCDPISGHDNLYWYRRVMGKEIKFLLHFVKESKQDESGMPNNRFLAERTGGTYSTLKVQPAELEDSGVYFCASSQDLVGGQPQTSGNTIYFGEGSWLTVV.

The rearrangement links TRBV2 to TRBJ1-5; D not resolved. The CDR3 contains 14 residues. V was trimmed by 7 bases and J by 3 bases, leaving 13 bases between them. Germline V gives CDR1 SNHLY, CDR2 FYNNEI. The CDR3 here is CASTVGRANQPQHF. The CDR3 DNA is TGTGCCAGCACCGTGGGGAGGGCCAATCAGCCCCAGCATTTT.

The J gene is TRBJ1-2, the V gene TRBV30, with TRBD1 matching over 10 bases. The CDR3 is 17 residues long. J lost 4 bases, V lost 2 bases, and 13 bases had no gene match. Germline V gives CDR1 GTSNPN, CDR2 SVGIG (reference sequence). The chain's CDR3 is CAWSLTWTGGPAYGYTF. The CDR3 bases are TGTGCCTGGAGTCTTACATGGACAGGGGGACCTGCCTATGGCTACACCTTC.

This chain links TRBV28 with TRBJ2-5, with TRBD2 matching 9 bases. CDR3 length equals 16 residues. J was trimmed by 4 bases and V by 4 bases; bases with no gene match: 10. The germline CDR1 and CDR2 sequences are MDHEN and SYDVKM. The CDR3 coding sequence is TGTGCCAGCAGTTCGAGCGTAGCGGGAGTCACAGAGACCCAGTACTTC. Protein: CASSSSVAGVTETQYF.

V gene TRBV27 combines with J gene TRBJ2-3; 7 bases agree with TRBD2. The CDR3 contains 17 residues. Germline loops: CDR1 MNHEY, CDR2 SMNVEV (reference sequence). After removal of 5 bases from V and 4 bases from J, the junction contained 15 bases not matched to a gene. CDR3 sequence (DNA): TGTGCCAGCAGTCCACCACCTGGGACTATCAACGCAGATACGCAGTATTTT. This encodes CASSPPPGTINADTQYF.

The rearrangement uses TRBV7-3 and TRBJ2-1; TRBD2 matches at 8 bases. The germline gives CDR1 SGHTA, CDR2 FQGTGA. This CDR3 is 16 amino acids long. V gave up 5 bases and J gave up 0 bases; unmatched junction bases: 6. CDR3 nucleotide sequence: TGTGCCAGCAGCCCCCCCGGGGGGGACTCCTACAATGAGCAGTTCTTC. The encoded protein is CASSPPGGDSYNEQFF.

The chain carries TRBV28 and TRBJ1-1; perhaps TRBD1 as D (5 bases). CDR1 is MDHEN, CDR2 SYDVKM, per germline. The CDR3 is made up of 16 amino acids. Trimming took off 3 bases at V and 2 bases at J, with 16 bases between the two ends. The DNA for the CDR3 is TGTGCCAGCAGTTTTTTGGGGTGGAGGGGAAACACTGAAGCTTTCTTT. Its translation: CASSFLGWRGNTEAFF.

The CDR3 DNA reads TGTGCCAGCAGCCTAACAAGGGGGGGCCATGGCTACACCTTC. It specifies CASSLTRGGHGYTF. The chain has TRBV3-1 (or the pseudogene TRBV3-2) and TRBJ1-2, with D perhaps matching TRBD1 (6 bases). This CDR3 has 14 amino acids. Trimming removed 4 bases at V and 6 bases at J, with 15 bases between. Germline-derived CDR1 and CDR2 are LGHDT and YNNKEL (reference sequence).